The 8 T cell receptor beta chains in this list originate from one sample, sequenced in a study of blood T cell repertoires in COVID-19. Using immunoSEQ multiplex PCR, the repertoire was profiled, and TCRdb retains in-frame clones only, with some absent. The repertoire consists of around 300,000 clones, with approximately 88% occurring once and the leading ten covering around 5%. Sequenced material: PBMCs or T cells enriched from blood (not recorded which). The receptors shown here come from a man aged 25 to 40 who had recovered from COVID-19.

The genes are TRBV5-5 and TRBJ1-6; D unresolved. Per the germline V gene, CDR1 is SGHKS and CDR2 is YYEKEE (reference sequence). Trimming pared 1 base from V and 8 bases from J, leaving 7 bases between. The CDR3 loop spans 13 amino acids. CDR3 sequence: CASSLSGDSPLHF. The DNA for the CDR3 is TGTGCCAGCAGCTTGAGCGGGGATTCACCCCTCCACTTT.

This chain connects TRBV15 to TRBJ1-2; no reliable D call. The CDR3 is 14 residues long. The germline V gene has CDR1 LNHNV and CDR2 YYDKDF (reference sequence). V shed 0 bases and J shed 5 bases, with 10 bases lying between them. As DNA, the CDR3 is TGTGCCACCAGCAGAGAGGCGGGATTATATGGCTACACCTTC. It codes for CATSREAGLYGYTF.

This clone has only one observation. In DNA, the CDR3 is TGTGCCACCAGCAGAGATAGGAGGGTTGGCTCCTACAATGAGCAGTTCTTC. It specifies CATSRDRRVGSYNEQFF. V is TRBV15 and J is TRBJ2-1; possibly TRBD2 for D (6 bases). Trimming pared 0 bases from V and 0 bases from J, leaving 12 bases between. This CDR3 is 17 amino acids long. Germline V gene lookup returns CDR1 LNHNV and CDR2 YYDKDF (reference sequence).

The chain couples TRBV3-1 (or the pseudogene TRBV3-2) to TRBJ2-3; 14 nucleotides line up with TRBD2. Germline assignment: CDR1 LGHDT and CDR2 YNNKEL (reference sequence). The V segment lost 3 bases and the J segment 6 bases; nucleotides outside the gene matches: 5. The CDR3 has 16 amino acids. The CDR3 protein is CASSQTSGGAGDTQYF. In nucleotides, the CDR3 is TGTGCCAGCAGCCAGACTAGCGGGGGGGCAGGGGATACGCAGTATTTT.

The chain couples TRBV18 to TRBJ1-5; 12 bases map to TRBD1. Trimming at V came to 2 bases and at J to 6 bases, leaving 2 bases not matched to a gene. Germline assignment: CDR1 KGHSH and CDR2 LQKENI. The CDR3 consists of 15 residues. CDR3 DNA sequence: TGTGCCAGCTCACCAGGGACAGGGGGCGTTCAGCCCCAGCATTTT. It encodes CASSPGTGGVQPQHF.

The V call is TRBV5-1, the J call TRBJ1-6; tentatively, D is TRBD1 (5 bases). The germline V gene encodes CDR1 SGHRS and CDR2 YFSETQ. The CDR3 totals 14 residues. Trimming cost V 0 bases and J 14 bases, with 15 bases left between them. The DNA of the CDR3 is TGCGCCAGCAGCTTGGGGGCGGACACCGGAGCCCTCCACTTT. Its protein product is CASSLGADTGALHF.

This clone came up a few times. This chain links TRBV28 with TRBJ2-5; the D gene is possibly TRBD2 (7 bases). V was pared by 7 bases and J by 4 bases, with 19 bases between. There are 15 residues in the CDR3. Germline V CDR1 and CDR2: MDHEN, SYDVKM. CDR3 residues: CASTPLRGGGETQYF. DNA of the CDR3: TGTGCCAGCACCCCGCTGCGGGGAGGGGGAGAGACCCAGTACTTC.

This clone was counted between two and nine times. This chain joins TRBV3-1 (or the pseudogene TRBV3-2) and TRBJ2-7; a weak D match, TRBD1 (5 bases). CDR1 and CDR2 (germline): LGHDT, YNNKEL (reference sequence). Trimming stripped 5 bases from V and 2 bases from J, with 7 bases between. CDR3 length: 12 residues. CDR3 in DNA: TGTGCCAGCAGCATCAGGGCCTACGAGCAGTACTTC. It specifies CASSIRAYEQYF.